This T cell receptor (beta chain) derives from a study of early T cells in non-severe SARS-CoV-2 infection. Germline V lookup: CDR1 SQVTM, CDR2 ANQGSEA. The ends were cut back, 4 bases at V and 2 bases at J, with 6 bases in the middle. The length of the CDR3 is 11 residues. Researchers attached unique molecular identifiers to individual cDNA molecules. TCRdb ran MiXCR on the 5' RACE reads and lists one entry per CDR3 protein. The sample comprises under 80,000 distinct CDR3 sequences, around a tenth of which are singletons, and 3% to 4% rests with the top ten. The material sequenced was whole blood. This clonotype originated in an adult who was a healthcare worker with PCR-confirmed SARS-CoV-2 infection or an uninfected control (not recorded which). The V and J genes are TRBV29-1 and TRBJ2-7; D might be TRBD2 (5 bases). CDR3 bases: TGCAGCGTTGTCGGGACCTACGAGCAGTACTTC. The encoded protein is CSVVGTYEQYF.